These 8 T cell receptor beta chains share one sample of origin, sequenced in a study of human T cells and chemical hapten exposure. Time point given: patch test 2, 6 weeks after DPC sensitization. The treatment denotes: therapeutic diphenylcyclopropenone sensitization with weekly scalp DPC. Using its own MiXCR run on the RACE reads, TCRdb lists one record per CDR3 protein. Among more than 80,000 distinct CDR3 sequences listed, 10% were seen once. Sequenced here: whole blood, sampled in connection with sensitization to the hapten diphenylcyclopropenone (DPC). Receptors originate from a woman in her forties or fifties with alopecia areata. Some clones in this sample may be carry-over from other donors' samples.

This clonotype was counted ten times or more. The chain links TRBV20-1 to TRBJ2-3; TRBD2 might be the D (7 bases). Germline V CDR1 and CDR2: DFQATT, SNEGSKA (reference sequence). With 5 bases removed from V and 0 bases from J, the gap between germline ends came to 18 bases. This CDR3 is 16 amino acids long. In nucleotides, the CDR3 is TGCAGTGCTCCCAAGTCCGGGGGGCTAAGCACAGATACGCAGTATTTT. As protein: CSAPKSGGLSTDTQYF.

At least ten counts were recorded for this clonotype. V gene TRBV13 combines with J gene TRBJ2-1; 13 bases align to TRBD2. The V and J ends lost 4 bases and 0 bases, in that order; junction bases with no gene match: 3. CDR3 size: 17 residues. Germline CDR1 reads PRHDT; CDR2 reads FYEKMQ (reference sequence). The chain's CDR3 is CASSSRTSGSSYNEQFF. The CDR3 DNA follows: TGTGCCAGCAGCTCCCGGACTAGCGGGAGCTCCTACAATGAGCAGTTCTTC.

The chain carries TRBV3-1 and TRBJ1-1; D is undetermined. The germline V and J ends were trimmed by 2 bases and 4 bases, with 8 bases remaining between them. Germline V gene data show CDR1 as LGHDT and CDR2 as YNNKEL (reference sequence). The length of the CDR3 is 13 residues. The CDR3 sequence: CASSQNIFTEAFF. CDR3 sequence (DNA): TGTGCCAGCAGCCAAAATATCTTCACTGAAGCTTTCTTT.

This clonotype was seen ten or more times. This chain links TRBV29-1 with TRBJ1-1; D gene ambiguous. Between the trimmed V and J ends, which lost 7 bases and 1 base, there was a span of 4 bases. Germline CDR1 is SQVTM and CDR2 is ANQGSEA. This CDR3 has 10 residues. In DNA form, the CDR3 reads TGCAGCGGGAGGAACACTGAAGCTTTCTTT. The encoded protein is CSGRNTEAFF.

This clonotype has just a few counts. CDR3 nucleotides: TGCAGTGCTAGGGACAGAAACACCGGGGAGCTGTTTTTT. It specifies CSARDRNTGELFF. The rearrangement links TRBV20-1 to TRBJ2-2, with a tentative D call TRBD1 (6 bases). This CDR3 is built from 13 residues. V lost 3 bases to trimming and J lost 2 bases, with 7 bases between them. Germline CDR1 DFQATT, CDR2 SNEGSKA (reference sequence).

This clonotype was detected many times. The chain carries TRBV20-1 and TRBJ2-1, with D possibly being TRBD2 (6 bases). CDR3 length: 14 amino acids. Trimming took 0 bases from V and 7 from J, leaving 13 bases between them. Germline CDR1 DFQATT, CDR2 SNEGSKA (reference sequence). The CDR3: CSARELAKGNEQFF. CDR3 DNA sequence: TGCAGTGCTAGAGAGCTAGCGAAGGGAAATGAGCAGTTCTTC.

The chain joins TRBV5-5 to TRBJ2-7; D possibly corresponds to TRBD2 (6 bases). The J call may be faulty, since TRBJ2-1 better matches the DNA end. Germline V lookup: CDR1 SGHKS, CDR2 YYEKEE (reference sequence). CDR3 length: 15 residues. CDR3 sequence: CASSVTSGTSYEQFF. CDR3 nucleotides: TGTGCCAGCAGCGTAACCTCCGGGACTTCCTACGAGCAGTTCTTC.

This rearrangement joins TRBV4-3 to TRBJ2-7; no firm D call. The CDR3 runs 15 residues. Germline V lookup: CDR1 LGHNA, CDR2 YSLEER. V shed 0 bases and J shed 2 bases, with 11 bases lying between them. CDR3 protein: CASSQDIGATYEQYF. The CDR3 DNA is TGCGCCAGCAGCCAAGATATCGGCGCCACCTACGAGCAGTACTTC.